Following are 19 T cell receptor beta chains from one sample sequenced in a study of vaccination and CD4 T cells after COVID-19. No antigen has been assigned to these receptors. As for treatment: approximately 11-day PBMC culture with coronavirus spike peptide pools or control peptides (ViraFEST assay). According to the study, CD4+ T cells from the unexposed donor were gathered ahead of the COVID-19 pandemic (2011-2018). Cultured CD4+ T-cell DNA underwent Oncomine TCR Beta short-read sequencing. TCRdb re-called the PCR reads with MiXCR, one entry per CDR3 protein. The table includes several thousand distinct CDR3 sequences, approximately 39% detected once. The sample taken for sequencing was CD4+ T cells from blood, cultured in vitro. The receptors were sampled from a human donor in good health.

This clonotype was observed a few times. This rearrangement joins TRBV7-9 to TRBJ1-4, with D perhaps matching TRBD1 (6 bases). Trimming removed 5 bases at V and 8 bases at J, with 18 bases between. Germline CDR1 SEHNR, CDR2 FQNEAQ (reference sequence). The CDR3 runs 15 residues. The CDR3 DNA follows: TGTGCCAGCAGCCGAAAGGGGGGGCTCGACGAAAAACTGTTTTTT. This gives the protein CASSRKGGLDEKLFF.

The gene calls are TRBV5-4 and TRBJ1-2; TRBD1 aligns across 8 bases. The V gene end was trimmed by 5 bases and the J gene end by 3 bases; junction bases not matched to a gene: 9. The germline CDR1 and CDR2 sequences are SGHNT and YYREEE (reference sequence). This CDR3 is built from 15 residues. DNA of the CDR3: TGTGCCAGCAGGGTCAACAGGGGGGAGGACTATGGCTACACCTTC. It specifies CASRVNRGEDYGYTF.

The chain couples TRBV30 to TRBJ1-5; perhaps TRBD1 as D (6 bases). The germline V and J ends were trimmed by 0 bases and 6 bases, with 9 bases remaining between them. This CDR3 has 13 amino acids. Germline CDR1 reads GTSNPN; CDR2 reads SVGIG (reference sequence). Here the CDR3 DNA reads TGTGCCTGGAGTGTAGGAGGGGGTCAGCCCCAGCATTTT. Its translation: CAWSVGGGQPQHF.

This clonotype has more than one count but fewer than ten. The chain combines TRBV6-1 with TRBJ1-1; D possibly corresponds to TRBD1 (6 bases). This CDR3 is 14 amino acids long. Germline V gives CDR1 MNHNS, CDR2 SASEGT. Trimming stripped 5 bases from V and 3 bases from J, with 13 bases between. CDR3 coding DNA: TGTGCCAGCAGTCTGGACAGCGGTTACACTGAAGCTTTCTTT. This translates into CASSLDSGYTEAFF.

This clonotype was recorded a few times. The gene calls are TRBV19 and TRBJ1-1; TRBD1 aligns across 10 bases. Germline V lookup: CDR1 LNHDA, CDR2 SQIVND (reference sequence). J was trimmed by 7 bases and V by 6 bases; bases with no gene match: 11. CDR3 size: 15 residues. Here the CDR3 reads CASREHRQGAVEAFF. CDR3 DNA: TGTGCCAGTAGGGAGCACCGACAGGGGGCCGTTGAAGCTTTCTTT. The full variable domain, in which reference TRBV19 and TRBJ1-1 provide the parts outside the CDR3, is DGGITQSPKYLFRKEGQNVTLSCEQNLNHDAMYWYRQDPGQGLRLIYYSQIVNDFQKGDIAEGYSVSREKKESFPLTVTSAQKNPTAFYLCASREHRQGAVEAFFGQGTRLTVV.

This clonotype was found a few times. This chain joins TRBV7-9 and TRBJ1-1; tentatively, D is TRBD1 (5 bases). This CDR3 has 13 residues. V shed 2 bases and J shed 3 bases, with 7 bases lying between them. CDR1 and CDR2 from the germline V gene are SEHNR and FQNEAQ (reference sequence). This CDR3 is CASSLLGDTEAFF. The CDR3 DNA is TGTGCCAGCAGCTTACTGGGGGACACTGAAGCTTTCTTT.

J is TRBJ1-1 and V is TRBV6-1, with no clear D. The CDR3 has 15 residues. Trimming left V 3 bases short and J 4 bases short, with 15 bases between. Germline V gene lookup returns CDR1 MNHNS and CDR2 SASEGT. CDR3 residues: CASSDSPDGGTEAFF. The CDR3 DNA sequence: TGTGCCAGCAGTGACAGCCCCGACGGTGGCACTGAAGCTTTCTTT.

The DNA for the CDR3 is TGTGCCACCAGCAGCGGACGGGATGAAGCTTTCTTT. This encodes CATSSGRDEAFF. The rearrangement joins TRBV15 to TRBJ1-1; D not certain. The germline V gene has CDR1 LNHNV and CDR2 YYDKDF (reference sequence). V lost 3 bases and J lost 7, with 9 bases in between. The CDR3 is 12 amino acids.

This clonotype was observed a handful of times. The V call is TRBV7-2, the J call TRBJ1-2; D might be TRBD1 (5 bases). The CDR3 loop spans 15 amino acids. The V end was cut by 5 bases, the J end by 4 bases, with 17 bases between. Germline CDR1 is SGHTA and CDR2 is FQGNSA. The DNA for the CDR3 is TGTGCCAGCAGCCGGGACGGCGGAAACGTCTATGGCTACACCTTC. Translating it yields CASSRDGGNVYGYTF.

The rearrangement joins TRBV11-1 to TRBJ1-1; D call uncertain. CDR1 SGHAT and CDR2 FQDESV come from the germline V gene (reference sequence). Trimming left V 8 bases short and J 4 bases short, with 17 bases between. CDR3 length equals 14 residues. The CDR3 DNA follows: TGTGCCAGCGGCTCTCCGACTTGGGTCACTGAAGCTTTCTTT. Encoded protein: CASGSPTWVTEAFF.

The chain has TRBV24-1 and TRBJ1-2, with a weak D call TRBD1 (6 bases). V dropped 2 bases and J dropped 7 bases, with 16 bases sitting between them. The germline gives CDR1 KGHDR, CDR2 SFDVKD. The CDR3 spans 15 residues. The CDR3 sequence is CATSDSPRGYGGYTF. CDR3 DNA sequence: TGTGCCACCAGTGATTCTCCCAGGGGATATGGTGGCTACACCTTC.

This rearrangement joins TRBV20-1 to TRBJ2-5; tentatively, D is TRBD1 or TRBD2 (5 bases each). This CDR3 is built from 13 residues. CDR1 DFQATT and CDR2 SNEGSKA come from the germline V gene (reference sequence). Trimming left V 5 bases short and J 5 bases short, with 15 bases between. CDR3 loop: CSALPGPKETQYF. The DNA for the CDR3 is TGCAGTGCTCTTCCGGGACCAAAGGAGACCCAGTACTTC.

The rearrangement uses TRBV1 and TRBJ2-1; the table's D call of TRBD2 was not tested on the DNA. TRBV1 is given as a pseudogene. The CDR3 runs to 18 residues. The CDR3 bases are TGCACCAGCAGCCCGAAACGACTAGCTCATGGCTCCTACAATGAGCAGTTCTTC. Its translation is CTSSPKRLAHGSYNEQFF.

Only a few counts were recorded for this clonotype. This chain uses TRBV27 with TRBJ1-1, with D perhaps matching TRBD1 (6 bases). With 3 bases removed from V and 3 bases from J, the gap between germline ends came to 8 bases. From germline, CDR1 is MNHEY and CDR2 SMNVEV (reference sequence). The CDR3 runs to 13 residues. The CDR3 DNA reads as TGTGCCAGCAGTTTGAGACAGGACACTGAAGCTTTCTTT. Its protein product is CASSLRQDTEAFF.

The gene calls are TRBV20-1 and TRBJ2-5; 13 bases fit TRBD2. The CDR3 runs 17 residues. Trimming cost V 2 bases and J 0 bases; bases outside gene matches: 6. Germline lookup yields CDR1 DFQATT and CDR2 SNEGSKA (reference sequence). DNA of the CDR3: TGCAGTGCTAGATCTTGGGGGACTAGCGGGGACCAAGAGACCCAGTACTTC. It yields the protein CSARSWGTSGDQETQYF.

J is TRBJ2-5 and V is TRBV7-9; TRBD2 might be the D (5 bases). Trimming took off 5 bases at V and 4 bases at J, with 17 bases between the two ends. Germline values: CDR1 SEHNR, CDR2 FQNEAQ (reference sequence). The CDR3 spans 15 residues. CDR3 bases: TGTGCCAGCAGCGGCCTGGGCTCACGGGGAGAGACCCAGTACTTC. This gives the protein CASSGLGSRGETQYF.

J is TRBJ1-6 and V is TRBV5-1; D possibly corresponds to TRBD1 (6 bases). Germline assignment: CDR1 SGHRS and CDR2 YFSETQ. V lost 2 bases and J lost 5, with 14 bases in between. The CDR3 has 16 amino acids. The CDR3 sequence: CASSFRLPGDNSPLHF. The CDR3 DNA follows: TGCGCCAGCAGCTTCCGACTCCCAGGGGATAATTCACCCCTCCACTTT. Full variable domain (rest looked up from reference TRBV5-1 and TRBJ1-6): KAGVTQTPRYLIKTRGQQVTLSCSPISGHRSVSWYQQTPGQGLQFLFEYFSETQRNKGNFPGRFSGRQFSNSRSEMNVSTLELGDSALYLCASSFRLPGDNSPLHFGNGTRLTVT.

This clonotype was found once. The chain is built from TRBV6-1 and TRBJ2-7; D unclear. This CDR3 has 13 residues. V shed 6 bases and J shed 2 bases, with 11 bases lying between them. Germline CDR1 reads MNHNS; CDR2 reads SASEGT. This CDR3 is CASSATLTYEQYF. The CDR3 coding sequence is TGTGCCAGCAGCGCGACATTAACCTACGAGCAGTACTTC.

To note about this clonotype: Its ends do not fully match the called genes, so a read error is possible. V usage is TRBV2 and J usage is TRBJ2-6; TRBD1 might be the D (5 bases). Germline V gene data show CDR1 as SNHLY and CDR2 as FYNNEI. The CDR3 runs to 16 residues. The CDR3 sequence: CASCDSRVPGANVLTF. For the CDR3, the DNA is TGTGCCAGCTGTGACTCCAGGGTACCCGGGGCCAACGTCCTGACTTTC.